These T cell receptor beta chains were read from a single sample in a study of early T cells in non-severe SARS-CoV-2 infection. TCRdb redid the calling of the 5' RACE reads with MiXCR, one entry per CDR3 protein. This sample carries roughly 65,000 distinct CDR3 sequences, 12% of them seen once, and the ten largest clones take about 1.7%. The sequenced material came from whole blood. These receptors all stem from an adult who was a healthcare worker with PCR-confirmed SARS-CoV-2 infection or an uninfected control (not recorded which). CDR3s include the opening cysteine and the closing phenylalanine or tryptophan. The order of the fields is J gene, V gene, D gene, clone size, CDR3 protein, CDR3 DNA. The D gene is left open where the match is weak. The size entry is marked missing in some rows and otherwise reads once, few, many or a size class.

j_call: TRBJ2-4; v_call: TRBV19; d_call: NA; clone_size: NA; cdr3_aa: CASSIPGRAKNIQYF; cdr3_nt: TGTGCCAGTAGTATCCCCGGCCGGGCCAAAAACATTCAGTACTTC
j_call: TRBJ1-2; v_call: TRBV12-5; d_call: NA; clone_size: few; cdr3_aa: CASGPEVGYTF; cdr3_nt: TGTGCTAGTGGTCCAGAGGTTGGCTACACCTTC
j_call: TRBJ2-1; v_call: TRBV6-2/TRBV6-3; d_call: NA; clone_size: NA; cdr3_aa: CASSSNTYNEQFF; cdr3_nt: TGTGCCAGCAGTTCGAATACCTACAATGAGCAGTTCTTC
j_call: TRBJ2-1; v_call: TRBV7-9; d_call: NA; clone_size: NA; cdr3_aa: CASTSRDAIINEQFF; cdr3_nt: TGTGCCAGCACCTCCCGGGACGCAATTATCAATGAGCAGTTCTTC
j_call: TRBJ1-3; v_call: TRBV10-1; d_call: NA; clone_size: many; cdr3_aa: CASSDGSSGNTIYF; cdr3_nt: TGCGCCAGCAGTGATGGGTCCTCTGGAAACACCATATATTTT
j_call: TRBJ2-3; v_call: TRBV6-6; d_call: NA; clone_size: many; cdr3_aa: CASSYQGGQRGDTQYF; cdr3_nt: TGTGCCAGCAGTTACCAGGGGGGGCAGCGAGGAGATACGCAGTATTTT
j_call: TRBJ1-4; v_call: TRBV6-6; d_call: TRBD1; clone_size: many; cdr3_aa: CASSPDRGKATNEKLFF; cdr3_nt: TGTGCCAGCAGCCCCGACAGGGGGAAAGCAACTAATGAAAAACTGTTTTTT
j_call: TRBJ2-1; v_call: TRBV11-2; d_call: TRBD2; clone_size: many; cdr3_aa: CASSLTGLKNNEQFF; cdr3_nt: TGTGCCAGCAGCTTGACGGGACTAAAGAACAATGAGCAGTTCTTC
j_call: TRBJ2-5; v_call: TRBV10-1; d_call: NA; clone_size: many; cdr3_aa: CASSDGAQETQYF; cdr3_nt: TGCGCCAGCAGTGATGGGGCCCAAGAGACCCAGTACTTC
j_call: TRBJ1-6; v_call: TRBV11-2; d_call: NA; clone_size: NA; cdr3_aa: CASSLRESYNSPLHF; cdr3_nt: TGTGCCAGCAGCTTAAGGGAGTCCTATAATTCACCCCTCCACTTT
j_call: TRBJ1-1; v_call: TRBV19; d_call: NA; clone_size: many; cdr3_aa: CASGRQRDTEAFF; cdr3_nt: TGTGCCTCTGGACGCCAACGGGACACTGAAGCTTTCTTT
j_call: TRBJ2-7; v_call: TRBV7-2; d_call: NA; clone_size: few; cdr3_aa: CASSWGSSEQYF; cdr3_nt: TGTGCCAGCAGCTGGGGCAGTTCCGAGCAGTACTTC
j_call: TRBJ2-1; v_call: TRBV2; d_call: NA; clone_size: NA; cdr3_aa: CASSGQLYNEQFF; cdr3_nt: TGTGCCAGCAGTGGGCAGCTATACAATGAGCAGTTCTTC
j_call: TRBJ2-7; v_call: TRBV7-9; d_call: NA; clone_size: many; cdr3_aa: CASSSSDRSSYEQYF; cdr3_nt: TGTGCCAGCAGCTCCTCAGACAGGAGCTCCTACGAGCAGTACTTC
j_call: TRBJ2-2; v_call: TRBV5-1; d_call: NA; clone_size: many; cdr3_aa: CASSLGDLPHTGELFF; cdr3_nt: TGCGCCAGCAGCTTGGGGGACCTCCCGCACACCGGGGAGCTGTTTTTT
j_call: TRBJ1-2; v_call: TRBV18; d_call: NA; clone_size: NA; cdr3_aa: CASSPLGSYGYTF; cdr3_nt: TGTGCCAGCTCACCACTAGGGTCCTATGGCTACACCTTC
j_call: TRBJ1-2; v_call: TRBV13; d_call: NA; clone_size: many; cdr3_aa: CASSMGRYGYTF; cdr3_nt: TGTGCCAGCAGCATGGGCCGTTATGGCTACACCTTC
j_call: TRBJ1-6; v_call: TRBV5-4; d_call: NA; clone_size: few; cdr3_aa: CASSFGQGVIGNSPLHF; cdr3_nt: TGTGCCAGCAGCTTCGGTCAAGGCGTAATTGGGAATTCACCCCTCCACTTT
j_call: TRBJ2-7; v_call: TRBV9; d_call: TRBD1; clone_size: NA; cdr3_aa: CASSVGTGATYEQYF; cdr3_nt: TGTGCCAGCAGCGTAGGGACAGGGGCGACCTACGAGCAGTACTTC
j_call: TRBJ2-7; v_call: TRBV28; d_call: NA; clone_size: NA; cdr3_aa: CASSLGPPGGQYF; cdr3_nt: TGTGCCAGCAGCCTGGGTCCACCCGGGGGGCAGTACTTC
j_call: TRBJ1-2; v_call: TRBV6-5; d_call: TRBD1; clone_size: many; cdr3_aa: CASSYEGDSYYGYTF; cdr3_nt: TGTGCCAGCAGTTACGAAGGGGACAGCTACTATGGCTACACCTTC
j_call: TRBJ1-4; v_call: TRBV20-1; d_call: NA; clone_size: many; cdr3_aa: CSARDYGSLPNEKLFF; cdr3_nt: TGCAGTGCTAGAGATTACGGGTCTCTACCTAATGAAAAACTGTTTTTT
j_call: TRBJ2-3; v_call: TRBV9; d_call: NA; clone_size: NA; cdr3_aa: CASSRTAMTDTQYF; cdr3_nt: TGTGCCAGCAGCCGGACGGCGATGACAGATACGCAGTATTTT
j_call: TRBJ1-3; v_call: TRBV5-1; d_call: NA; clone_size: few; cdr3_aa: CASSASSSGNTIYF; cdr3_nt: TGCGCCAGCAGCGCCTCGAGCTCTGGAAACACCATATATTTT
j_call: TRBJ2-7; v_call: TRBV20-1; d_call: NA; clone_size: many; cdr3_aa: CSARGKSGVEEQYF; cdr3_nt: TGCAGTGCGCGGGGAAAGTCGGGCGTGGAAGAGCAGTACTTC
j_call: TRBJ2-3; v_call: TRBV20-1; d_call: NA; clone_size: many; cdr3_aa: CSAGGRGVGSSTDTQYF; cdr3_nt: TGCAGTGCAGGGGGCCGCGGGGTCGGATCTAGCACAGATACGCAGTATTTT
j_call: TRBJ2-2; v_call: TRBV12-3/TRBV12-4; d_call: NA; clone_size: many; cdr3_aa: CASDITGELFF; cdr3_nt: TGTGCCAGCGACATCACCGGGGAGCTGTTTTTT
j_call: TRBJ2-1; v_call: TRBV5-4; d_call: TRBD2; clone_size: many; cdr3_aa: CASSGGGATINNEQFF; cdr3_nt: TGTGCCAGCAGCGGGGGAGGGGCTACTATAAACAATGAGCAGTTCTTC
j_call: TRBJ2-3; v_call: TRBV10-3; d_call: TRBD1; clone_size: many; cdr3_aa: CAISARDSITDTQYF; cdr3_nt: TGTGCCATCAGTGCCCGGGACAGTATCACAGATACGCAGTATTTT
j_call: TRBJ1-6; v_call: TRBV7-9; d_call: NA; clone_size: NA; cdr3_aa: CASSPDSGTSPLHF; cdr3_nt: TGTGCCAGCAGCCCCGACAGTGGGACTTCACCCCTCCACTTT
j_call: TRBJ1-3; v_call: TRBV6-6; d_call: TRBD1; clone_size: NA; cdr3_aa: CASSYQGEVNTIYF; cdr3_nt: TGTGCCAGCAGTTACCAGGGGGAAGTAAACACCATATATTTT
j_call: TRBJ2-6; v_call: TRBV7-3; d_call: NA; clone_size: NA; cdr3_aa: CASSPTASGANVLTF; cdr3_nt: TGTGCCAGCAGCCCTACGGCCTCTGGGGCCAACGTCCTGACTTTC
j_call: TRBJ2-7; v_call: TRBV12-5; d_call: TRBD2; clone_size: many; cdr3_aa: CASGYSGGDEQYF; cdr3_nt: TGTGCTAGTGGGTATAGCGGGGGAGACGAGCAGTACTTC
j_call: TRBJ2-3; v_call: TRBV5-6; d_call: NA; clone_size: many; cdr3_aa: CASSLVTQGGTDTQYF; cdr3_nt: TGTGCCAGCAGCTTGGTCACGCAGGGCGGCACAGATACGCAGTATTTT
j_call: TRBJ2-7; v_call: TRBV7-9; d_call: NA; clone_size: few; cdr3_aa: CASSSDGPHEQYF; cdr3_nt: TGTGCCAGCAGCTCCGATGGTCCCCACGAGCAGTACTTC
j_call: TRBJ2-3; v_call: TRBV11-2; d_call: NA; clone_size: few; cdr3_aa: CASSRLQSTDTQYF; cdr3_nt: TGTGCCAGCAGCCGATTACAGAGCACAGATACGCAGTATTTT
j_call: TRBJ2-1; v_call: TRBV6-2/TRBV6-3; d_call: TRBD2; clone_size: NA; cdr3_aa: CASTLAGGREQFF; cdr3_nt: TGTGCCAGCACGCTAGCGGGGGGGCGTGAGCAGTTCTTC
j_call: TRBJ2-3; v_call: TRBV5-6; d_call: TRBD1; clone_size: many; cdr3_aa: CASSFVGTGGTDTQYF; cdr3_nt: TGTGCCAGCAGCTTTGTCGGGACAGGGGGCACAGATACGCAGTATTTT
j_call: TRBJ1-3; v_call: TRBV4-1; d_call: NA; clone_size: many; cdr3_aa: CASSPGQTGNTIYF; cdr3_nt: TGCGCCAGCAGCCCTGGACAGACTGGAAACACCATATATTTT
j_call: TRBJ1-1; v_call: TRBV29-1; d_call: NA; clone_size: NA; cdr3_aa: CSAQPRDVGYEAFF; cdr3_nt: TGCAGCGCTCAGCCACGGGACGTCGGATATGAAGCTTTCTTT
j_call: TRBJ2-7; v_call: TRBV19; d_call: NA; clone_size: NA; cdr3_aa: CASEPLQDGYEQYF; cdr3_nt: TGTGCCAGTGAACCGCTCCAAGACGGCTACGAGCAGTACTTC
j_call: TRBJ2-4; v_call: TRBV4-2; d_call: NA; clone_size: many; cdr3_aa: CASSQETKGGPKNIQYF; cdr3_nt: TGTGCCAGCAGCCAGGAGACCAAGGGGGGGCCCAAAAACATTCAGTACTTC
j_call: TRBJ2-3; v_call: TRBV10-3; d_call: NA; clone_size: few; cdr3_aa: CAISLTRAILMARGINTDTQYF; cdr3_nt: TGTGCCATCTCACTGACTAGGGCGATTCTCATGGCAAGGGGGATTAACACAGATACGCAGTATTTT
j_call: TRBJ2-7; v_call: TRBV29-1; d_call: TRBD1; clone_size: NA; cdr3_aa: CSVSHRGVNEQYF; cdr3_nt: TGCAGCGTTTCCCACAGGGGCGTCAACGAGCAGTACTTC
j_call: TRBJ1-1; v_call: TRBV2; d_call: TRBD1; clone_size: NA; cdr3_aa: CASSQQGIDGGEAFF; cdr3_nt: TGTGCCAGCAGTCAACAGGGGATTGATGGCGGTGAAGCTTTCTTT
j_call: TRBJ2-2; v_call: TRBV18; d_call: NA; clone_size: NA; cdr3_aa: CASSPVRATTGELFF; cdr3_nt: TGTGCCAGCTCACCGGTGCGGGCGACCACCGGGGAGCTGTTTTTT
j_call: TRBJ1-6; v_call: TRBV6-2/TRBV6-3; d_call: TRBD1; clone_size: many; cdr3_aa: CASRFGTGNSPLHF; cdr3_nt: TGTGCCAGCAGGTTCGGGACAGGAAATTCACCCCTCCACTTT
j_call: TRBJ1-1; v_call: TRBV29-1; d_call: NA; clone_size: few; cdr3_aa: CSVDRDLGTEAFF; cdr3_nt: TGCAGCGTTGACAGGGACCTCGGCACTGAAGCTTTCTTT
j_call: TRBJ1-1; v_call: TRBV5-1; d_call: NA; clone_size: few; cdr3_aa: CASSSEQGRTEAFF; cdr3_nt: TGCGCCAGCAGCTCCGAACAGGGTCGAACTGAAGCTTTCTTT
j_call: TRBJ2-7; v_call: TRBV6-2/TRBV6-3; d_call: NA; clone_size: NA; cdr3_aa: CASSYWPGQSSGAYEQYF; cdr3_nt: TGTGCCAGCAGTTATTGGCCGGGGCAATCCTCCGGGGCCTACGAGCAGTACTTC